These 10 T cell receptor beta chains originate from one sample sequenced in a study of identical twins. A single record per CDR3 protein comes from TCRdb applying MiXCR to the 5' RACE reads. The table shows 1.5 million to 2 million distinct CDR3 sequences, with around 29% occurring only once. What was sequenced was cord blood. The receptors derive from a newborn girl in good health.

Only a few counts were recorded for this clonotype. The CDR3 is CATSDAGHFGYTF. CDR3 bases: TGTGCCACCAGTGATGCGGGCCATTTTGGCTACACCTTC. The chain carries TRBV24-1 and TRBJ1-2; D is ambiguous. The V gene lost 3 bases and the J gene lost 7 bases, with 11 bases spanning the gap. The CDR3 runs to 13 residues. CDR1 KGHDR and CDR2 SFDVKD come from the germline V gene.

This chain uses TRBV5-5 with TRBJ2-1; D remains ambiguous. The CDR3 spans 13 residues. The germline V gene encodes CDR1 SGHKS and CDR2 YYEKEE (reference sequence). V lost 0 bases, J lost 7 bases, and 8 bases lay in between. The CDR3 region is CASSLVPPNEQFF. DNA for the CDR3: TGTGCCAGCAGCTTGGTGCCGCCGAATGAGCAGTTCTTC.

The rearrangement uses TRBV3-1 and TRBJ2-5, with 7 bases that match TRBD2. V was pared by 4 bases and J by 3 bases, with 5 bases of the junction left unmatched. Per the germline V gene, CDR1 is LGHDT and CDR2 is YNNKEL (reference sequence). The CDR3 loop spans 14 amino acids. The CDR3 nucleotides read TGTGCCAGCAGCCCGTCCCTAGCGGAAGAGACCCAGTACTTC. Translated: CASSPSLAEETQYF.

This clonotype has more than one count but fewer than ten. The CDR3 region has the DNA TGCAGCGTTGAAGACAGGGTTACTGGCTACACCTTC. It yields the protein CSVEDRVTGYTF. The V gene is TRBV29-1, the J gene TRBJ1-2; D perhaps matches TRBD1 (5 bases). CDR1 is SQVTM, CDR2 ANQGSEA, per germline. This CDR3 is 12 amino acids long. V lost 0 bases and J 7 bases, leaving 9 bases between the germline ends. The entire variable domain, with the rest obtained from reference TRBV29-1 and TRBJ1-2, is as follows: SAVISQKPSRDICQRGTSLTIQCQVDSQVTMMFWYRQQPGQSLTLIATANQGSEATYESGFVIDKFPISRPNLTFSTLTVSNMSPEDSSIYLCSVEDRVTGYTFGSGTRLTVV.

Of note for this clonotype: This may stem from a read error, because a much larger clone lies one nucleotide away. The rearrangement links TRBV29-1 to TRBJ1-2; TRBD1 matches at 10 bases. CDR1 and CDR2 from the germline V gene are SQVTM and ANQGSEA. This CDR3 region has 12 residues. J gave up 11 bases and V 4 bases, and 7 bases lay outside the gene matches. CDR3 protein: CSVARDRGQYTF. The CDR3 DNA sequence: TGCAGCGTTGCCCGGGACAGGGGCCAGTACACCTTC.

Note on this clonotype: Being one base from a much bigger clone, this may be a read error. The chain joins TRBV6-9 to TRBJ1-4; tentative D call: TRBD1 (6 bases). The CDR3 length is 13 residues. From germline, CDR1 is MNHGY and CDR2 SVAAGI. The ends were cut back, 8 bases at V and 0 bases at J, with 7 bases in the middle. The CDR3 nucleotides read TGTGCCAGCGAGGGGGCAACTAATGAAAAACTGTTTTTT. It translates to CASEGATNEKLFF.

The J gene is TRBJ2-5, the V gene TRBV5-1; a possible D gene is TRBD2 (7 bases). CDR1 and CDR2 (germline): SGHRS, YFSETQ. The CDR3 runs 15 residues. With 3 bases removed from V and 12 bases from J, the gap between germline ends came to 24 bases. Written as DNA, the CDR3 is TGCGCCAGCAGCTCCACAGGGAGAGGGACTACTGTGGAGTACTTC. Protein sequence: CASSSTGRGTTVEYF. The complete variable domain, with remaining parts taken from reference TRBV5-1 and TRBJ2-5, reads KAGVTQTPRYLIKTRGQQVTLSCSPISGHRSVSWYQQTPGQGLQFLFEYFSETQRNKGNFPGRFSGRQFSNSRSEMNVSTLELGDSALYLCASSSTGRGTTVEYFGPGTRLLVL.

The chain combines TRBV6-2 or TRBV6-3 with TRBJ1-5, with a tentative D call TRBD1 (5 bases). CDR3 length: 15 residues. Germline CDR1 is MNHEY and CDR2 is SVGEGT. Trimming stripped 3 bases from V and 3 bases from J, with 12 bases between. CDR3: CASSYEGPLNQPQHF. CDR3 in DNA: TGTGCCAGCAGTTATGAGGGGCCCCTCAATCAGCCCCAGCATTTT.

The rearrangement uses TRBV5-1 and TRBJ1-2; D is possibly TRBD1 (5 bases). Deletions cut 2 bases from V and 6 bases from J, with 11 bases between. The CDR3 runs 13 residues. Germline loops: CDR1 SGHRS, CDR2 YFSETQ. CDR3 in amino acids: CASSFQGENGYTF. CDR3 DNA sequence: TGCGCCAGCAGCTTCCAGGGAGAGAATGGCTACACCTTC.

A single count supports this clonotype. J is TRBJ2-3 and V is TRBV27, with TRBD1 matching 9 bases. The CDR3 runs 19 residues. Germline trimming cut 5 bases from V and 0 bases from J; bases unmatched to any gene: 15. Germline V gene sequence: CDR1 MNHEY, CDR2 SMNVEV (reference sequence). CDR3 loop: CASSPYPGQGRPSTDTQYF. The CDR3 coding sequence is TGTGCCAGCAGTCCCTATCCGGGACAGGGCCGACCAAGCACAGATACGCAGTATTTT.